This T cell receptor beta chain is drawn from a study of blood T cell repertoires in COVID-19. About the study: Acute-phase and convalescent COVID-19 samples originated in the United States, Italy and Spain. From T cells, B-cell-depleted T cells, or PBMCs came the material, which was cDNA or gDNA.

TCRdb keeps only in-frame clones here, not all; method: immunoSEQ multiplex PCR. Of some 400,000 clones in the sample, roughly 91% were seen once. Participants were aged 18 to 89 years, lived in 20 to 25 US areas, and enrolled virtually. Each participant's cohort was designated according to participant-reported clinical history. The receptor was isolated from a woman in her 30s who had recovered from COVID-19. What was sequenced was PBMCs or T cells enriched from blood (not recorded which).

CDR3 coding DNA: TGTGCCAGCTCCGAGCGCTCGAGCTCCTACGAGCAGTACTTC. Protein sequence: CASSERSSSYEQYF. V and J are TRBV2 and TRBJ2-7; D unresolved. The CDR3 is 14 residues long. V lost 8 bases and J lost 0, with 14 bases in between. Germline loops: CDR1 SNHLY, CDR2 FYNNEI.